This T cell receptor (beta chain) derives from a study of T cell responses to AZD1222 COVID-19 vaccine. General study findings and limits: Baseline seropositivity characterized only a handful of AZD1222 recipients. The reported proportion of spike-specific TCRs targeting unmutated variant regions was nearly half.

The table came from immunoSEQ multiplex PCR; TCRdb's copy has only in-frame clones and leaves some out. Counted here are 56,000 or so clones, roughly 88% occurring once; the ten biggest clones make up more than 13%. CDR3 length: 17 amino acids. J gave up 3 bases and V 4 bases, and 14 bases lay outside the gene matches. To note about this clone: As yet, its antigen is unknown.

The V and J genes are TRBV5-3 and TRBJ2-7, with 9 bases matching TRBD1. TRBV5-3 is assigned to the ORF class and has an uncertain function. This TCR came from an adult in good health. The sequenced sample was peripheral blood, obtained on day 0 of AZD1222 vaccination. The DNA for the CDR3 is TGTGCCAGAAGCACTCGGACCCCCGGGACAGGGATCTACGAGCAGTACTTC. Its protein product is CARSTRTPGTGIYEQYF.